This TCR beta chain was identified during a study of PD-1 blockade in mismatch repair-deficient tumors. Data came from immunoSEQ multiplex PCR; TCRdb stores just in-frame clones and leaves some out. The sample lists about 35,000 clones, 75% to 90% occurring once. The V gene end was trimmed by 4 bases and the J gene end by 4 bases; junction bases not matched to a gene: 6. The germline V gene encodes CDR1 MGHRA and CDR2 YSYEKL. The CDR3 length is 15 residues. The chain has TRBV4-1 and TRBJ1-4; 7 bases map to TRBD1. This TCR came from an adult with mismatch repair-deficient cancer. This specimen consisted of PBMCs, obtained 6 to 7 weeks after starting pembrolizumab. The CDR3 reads CASSPQTGINEKLFF. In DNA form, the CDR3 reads TGCGCCAGCAGCCCTCAGACAGGGATTAATGAAAAACTGTTTTTT.